The T cell receptor (beta chain) described here comes from a study of response to subunit inactivated influenza vaccine. Study outcomes and limitations: The authors put forward the suggestion that each seasonal influenza vaccination may bring in only a limited number of new T cells.

Trimming removed 4 bases from V and 5 bases from J, with 11 bases in between. CDR3 length equals 13 residues. As for this clonotype: Its antigen is currently unknown.

MiXCR was run by TCRdb on the RT-PCR reads, yielding one entry per CDR3 protein. Of over 750,000 distinct CDR3 sequences listed, roughly 20% were seen once; the top ten hold roughly 10%. The V gene is TRBV12-3 or TRBV12-4, the J gene TRBJ1-2; no firm D call. Material: PBMCs from blood, obtained 4 to 6 days after vaccination. This clonotype was sampled from a man aged 50 to 59 who received an inactivated influenza vaccine. This CDR3 reads CASSSSIRYGYTF. The CDR3 bases are TGTGCCAGCAGTTCCTCGATTCGATATGGCTACACCTTC.